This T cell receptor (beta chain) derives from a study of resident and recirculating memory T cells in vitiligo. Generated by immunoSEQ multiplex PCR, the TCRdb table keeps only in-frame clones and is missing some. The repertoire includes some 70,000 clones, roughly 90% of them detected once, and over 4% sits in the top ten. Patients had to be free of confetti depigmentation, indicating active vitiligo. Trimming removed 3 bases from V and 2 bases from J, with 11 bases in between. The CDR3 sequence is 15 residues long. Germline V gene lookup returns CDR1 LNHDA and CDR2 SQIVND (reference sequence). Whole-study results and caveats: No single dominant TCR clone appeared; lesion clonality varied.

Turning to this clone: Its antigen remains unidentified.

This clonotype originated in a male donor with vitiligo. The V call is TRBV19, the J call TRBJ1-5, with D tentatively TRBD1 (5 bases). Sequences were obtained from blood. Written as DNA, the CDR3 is TGTGCCAGTAGTATTACAGGTGGGGGCAATCAGCCCCAGCATTTT. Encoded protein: CASSITGGGNQPQHF.